The 19 T cell receptor beta chains presented below share a single source sample, sequenced in a study of OX40 agonist ivuxolimab in advanced cancers. Repertoires were generated with immunoSEQ multiplex PCR, while TCRdb's copy carries only in-frame clones and drops some. The sample carries some 81,000 clones, 65% to 90% recorded once. Source: CD4+ or CD8+ T cells sorted from blood, taken in a trial of the OX40 agonist ivuxolimab. The receptors stem from an adult with an advanced solid tumor such as melanoma, head and neck, liver or kidney cancer.

CDR3 residues: CASSLVKGQGNEKLFF. The CDR3 DNA reads TGTGCCAGCAGTTTAGTCAAGGGACAGGGGAATGAAAAACTGTTTTTT. V usage is TRBV28 and J usage is TRBJ1-4; TRBD1 matches at 10 bases. J was trimmed by 5 bases and V by 2 bases; bases with no gene match: 5. The length of the CDR3 is 16 residues. Germline CDR1 MDHEN, CDR2 SYDVKM.

This clone was seen once. The V gene is TRBV2, the J gene TRBJ1-1; the D is unclear. The ends were cut back, 5 bases at V and 4 bases at J, with 17 bases in the middle. The CDR3 sequence is 15 residues long. CDR1 and CDR2 from the germline V gene are SNHLY and FYNNEI. CDR3 loop: CASSLTHWAGTEAFF. The CDR3 nucleotides read TGTGCCAGCAGTCTTACTCATTGGGCCGGCACTGAAGCTTTCTTT.

The chain combines TRBV19 with TRBJ1-3; D is ambiguous. Germline values: CDR1 LNHDA, CDR2 SQIVND (reference sequence). V lost 5 bases and J 0 bases, leaving 8 bases between the germline ends. The CDR3 totals 14 residues. The CDR3 loop is CASSRGSSGNTIYF. The CDR3 region has the DNA TGTGCCAGTAGTCGAGGTTCCTCTGGAAACACCATATATTTT.

V and J are TRBV28 and TRBJ1-6; 9 bases line up with TRBD1. J was trimmed by 6 bases and V by 10 bases; bases with no gene match: 7. This CDR3 is built from 14 residues. CDR1 and CDR2 from the germline V gene are MDHEN and SYDVKM. The chain's CDR3 is CATTGQGRNSPLHF. The CDR3 DNA follows: TGTGCCACCACAGGACAGGGGCGTAATTCACCCCTCCACTTT.

CDR3 region: CASSREGLAGGLYNEQFF. DNA for the CDR3: TGTGCCAGCTCACGAGAAGGACTAGCGGGGGGCCTCTACAATGAGCAGTTCTTC. The rearrangement links TRBV18 to TRBJ2-1, with 14 bases fitting TRBD2. V lost 4 bases to trimming and J lost 3 bases; unmatched junction nucleotides: 8. Germline V lookup: CDR1 KGHSH, CDR2 LQKENI. This CDR3 contains 18 residues. The full variable domain, in which reference TRBV18 and TRBJ2-1 provide the parts outside the CDR3, is NAGVMQNPRHLVRRRGQEARLRCSPMKGHSHVYWYRQLPEEGLKFMVYLQKENIIDESGMPKERFSAEFPKEGPSILRIQQVVRGDSAAYFCASSREGLAGGLYNEQFFGPGTRLTVL.

This clone was observed once. V is TRBV30 and J is TRBJ1-5; D not certain. The CDR3 spans 14 residues. Germline V gene data show CDR1 as GTSNPN and CDR2 as SVGIG (reference sequence). With 0 bases removed from V and 7 bases from J, the gap between germline ends came to 13 bases. The CDR3 coding sequence is TGTGCCTGGAGTGTACGGAGGGTGGGGCAGCCCCAGCATTTT. This gives the protein CAWSVRRVGQPQHF. Full variable domain (rest looked up from reference TRBV30 and TRBJ1-5): SQTIHQWPATLVQPVGSPLSLECTVEGTSNPNLYWYRQAAGRGLQLLFYSVGIGQISSEVPQNLSASRPQDRQFILSSKKLLLSDSGFYLCAWSVRRVGQPQHFGDGTRLSIL.

The CDR3 sequence is CAWSVPPPGTDNQPQHF. DNA of the CDR3: TGTGCCTGGAGTGTACCCCCCCCGGGGACAGACAATCAGCCCCAGCATTTT. This sequence joins TRBV30 and TRBJ1-5; 7 bases map to TRBD1. This CDR3 has 17 residues. Germline values: CDR1 GTSNPN, CDR2 SVGIG (reference sequence). J gave up 3 bases and V 0 bases, and 11 bases lay outside the gene matches.

The rearrangement links TRBV10-2 to TRBJ2-3; tentative D call: TRBD2 (6 bases). V lost 7 bases to trimming and J lost 6 bases, with 17 bases between them. Germline assignment: CDR1 WSHSY and CDR2 SAAADI. The CDR3 runs to 14 residues. In DNA form, the CDR3 reads TGCGCCAGCACCCATCGGGGGATAGAGGATACGCAGTATTTT. This codes for CASTHRGIEDTQYF.

V gene TRBV11-2 combines with J gene TRBJ2-6, with 9 bases aligning to TRBD1. The ends lost 6 bases at V and 0 bases at J; junction bases unmatched: 0. The CDR3 totals 15 residues. Germline assignment: CDR1 SGHAT and CDR2 FQNNGV. CDR3 DNA sequence: TGTGCCAGCAGACAGGGGGCCTCTGGGGCCAACGTCCTGACTTTC. Translating gives CASRQGASGANVLTF.

The chain couples TRBV16 to TRBJ2-7; D is perhaps TRBD1 (6 bases). Germline CDR1 and CDR2: KGHSY and FQNENV. There are 17 residues in the CDR3. Between the trimmed V and J ends, which lost 0 bases and 2 bases, there was a span of 17 bases. CDR3 sequence: CASSQSPLDRRTYEQYF. The CDR3 DNA follows: TGTGCCAGCAGCCAATCCCCCCTCGACAGGCGTACCTACGAGCAGTACTTC.

This chain uses TRBV7-2 with TRBJ1-5, with 9 bases lining up with TRBD1. CDR1 SGHTA and CDR2 FQGNSA come from the germline V gene. The CDR3 covers 14 residues. V dropped 3 bases and J dropped 7; count of bases not matched to a gene: 4. Here the CDR3 DNA reads TGTGCCAGCAGCTTGGGACAGGGAGGCCAGCCCCAGCATTTT. Its protein is CASSLGQGGQPQHF.

As regards this clone: An end of the junction does not agree with germline; a read error may underlie this. This chain joins TRBV7-2 and TRBJ2-7; the D gene could be TRBD1 or TRBD2 (6 bases each). The germline gives CDR1 SGHTA, CDR2 FQGNSA. This CDR3 has 13 residues. As DNA, the CDR3 is TGTGCCAGCAGCTTAGAATCGGGGGCCTCGGTAAACTTC. Translating gives CASSLESGASVNF.

This clone is a singleton in its sample. This rearrangement joins TRBV6-5 to TRBJ1-1, with D possibly being TRBD1 (5 bases). Germline CDR1 reads MNHEY; CDR2 reads SVGAGI. This CDR3 has 13 amino acids. V dropped 6 bases and J dropped 5 bases, with 13 bases sitting between them. In DNA form, the CDR3 reads TGTGCCAGCAGGGGGACTTGGGGGACTGAAGCTTTCTTT. This encodes CASRGTWGTEAFF.

V usage is TRBV5-4 and J usage is TRBJ2-1, with TRBD1 matching 10 bases. There are 12 residues in the CDR3. CDR1 is SGHNT, CDR2 YYREEE, per germline (reference sequence). The V gene end was trimmed by 3 bases and the J gene end by 10 bases; junction bases not matched to a gene: 1. CDR3 sequence (DNA): TGTGCCAGCAGCTCGGGACAGGGGGAGCAGTTCTTC. It specifies CASSSGQGEQFF.

J is TRBJ1-1 and V is TRBV19, with unresolved D. This CDR3 has 14 residues. Per germline, CDR1 LNHDA and CDR2 SQIVND (reference sequence). Trimming left V 6 bases short and J 4 bases short, with 15 bases between. The CDR3 is CASRTSVGSTEAFF. The CDR3 nucleotides are TGTGCCAGTAGGACCTCGGTAGGGAGCACTGAAGCTTTCTTT.

The chain joins TRBV7-3 to TRBJ2-3; D might be TRBD2 (5 bases). This CDR3 spans 17 amino acids. The germline V gene has CDR1 SGHTA and CDR2 FQGTGA. The V end lost 1 base, the J end lost 6 bases, and 20 bases lay between the germline ends. The CDR3 DNA reads TGTGCCAGCAGCTTAATTGGCGGGCCCCACACTACGGATACGCAGTATTTT. Amino acid sequence: CASSLIGGPHTTDTQYF.

This chain connects TRBV19 to TRBJ1-1, with TRBD1 matching over 8 bases. There are 18 residues in the CDR3. Germline assignment: CDR1 LNHDA and CDR2 SQIVND (reference sequence). V dropped 7 bases and J dropped 0; count of bases not matched to a gene: 16. This chain's CDR3 is CASMVSFRGLNLNTEAFF. CDR3 bases: TGTGCCAGTATGGTCAGCTTCAGGGGGCTTAACTTGAACACTGAAGCTTTCTTT. The full variable domain, completed using reference TRBV19 and TRBJ1-1, is DGGITQSPKYLFRKEGQNVTLSCEQNLNHDAMYWYRQDPGQGLRLIYYSQIVNDFQKGDIAEGYSVSREKKESFPLTVTSAQKNPTAFYLCASMVSFRGLNLNTEAFFGQGTRLTVV.

The V and J genes are TRBV21-1 and TRBJ2-7; whether TRBD1, the table's D call, matches the DNA was not checked. TRBV21-1 is reported as a pseudogene. CDR3 size: 13 residues. For the CDR3, the DNA is TGTGCCAGCAGCAAAAGACAGGTTTGCGAGCAGTACTTC. It encodes CASSKRQVCEQYF.

As DNA, the CDR3 is TGTGCCTGGAGTAGCGGGGAGACCCAACCAGAGACCCAGTACTTC. It specifies CAWSSGETQPETQYF. The rearrangement uses TRBV30 and TRBJ2-5; 7 positions match TRBD2. This CDR3 spans 15 amino acids. V lost 2 bases, J lost 4 bases, and 10 bases stayed unmatched. Germline values: CDR1 GTSNPN, CDR2 SVGIG (reference sequence).